Presented here are 25 T cell receptor beta chains from one specimen sequenced in a study of blood T cell repertoires in COVID-19. Generated by immunoSEQ multiplex PCR, the TCRdb table keeps only in-frame clones and is missing some. The sample carries 70,000 to 80,000 clones, around 76% recorded once. What was sequenced was peripheral blood. Receptor source: a woman of 80 years or more with acute or convalescent COVID-19.

This chain joins TRBV25-1 and TRBJ2-7, with D maybe TRBD1 (6 bases). The CDR3 is made up of 15 amino acids. Germline CDR1 MGHDK, CDR2 SYGVNS. Trimming took 3 bases from V and 6 from J, leaving 18 bases between them. The CDR3 DNA is TGTGCCAGCAGTGATGAACCCGGGACAACCCGCGAGCAGTACTTC. Its translation: CASSDEPGTTREQYF.

J is TRBJ1-4 and V is TRBV13; TRBD1 might be the D (6 bases). Germline values: CDR1 PRHDT, CDR2 FYEKMQ (reference sequence). V was trimmed by 3 bases and J by 0 bases, leaving 14 bases between them. CDR3 length: 17 amino acids. CDR3 amino acids: CASSFGGAFATNEKLFF. The CDR3 DNA is TGTGCCAGCAGCTTCGGGGGGGCTTTTGCAACTAATGAAAAACTGTTTTTT.

The chain couples TRBV5-1 to TRBJ2-7; tentatively, D is TRBD2 (5 bases). V shed 6 bases and J shed 0 bases, with 16 bases lying between them. Germline V CDR1 and CDR2: SGHRS, YFSETQ. The CDR3 is made up of 15 amino acids. The CDR3 sequence: CASTPEGARSYEQYF. CDR3 in DNA: TGCGCCAGCACGCCCGAGGGTGCCCGCTCCTACGAGCAGTACTTC.

The V and J genes are TRBV7-9 and TRBJ1-2; maybe TRBD1 (5 bases). Germline loops: CDR1 SEHNR, CDR2 FQNEAQ (reference sequence). V was shortened by 5 bases and J by 4 bases, with 14 bases between the two germline ends. The CDR3 has 14 amino acids. The CDR3: CASSLGGPGYGYTF. CDR3 coding DNA: TGTGCCAGCAGCCTGGGGGGACCAGGCTATGGCTACACCTTC.

The genes are TRBV9 and TRBJ2-2; 10 bases agree with TRBD1. Germline CDR1 reads SGDLS; CDR2 reads YYNGEE. This CDR3 has 15 residues. V shed 4 bases, J shed 4 bases, and the junction held 4 bases outside the gene matches. The CDR3 region is CASSQGQGGTGELFF. In DNA, the CDR3 is TGTGCCAGCAGCCAAGGACAGGGGGGCACCGGGGAGCTGTTTTTT.

This sequence joins TRBV7-2 and TRBJ1-1; maybe TRBD1 (5 bases). The CDR3 sequence is 16 residues long. Trimming removed 1 base from V and 2 bases from J, with 14 bases in between. Germline V lookup: CDR1 SGHTA, CDR2 FQGNSA. CDR3 sequence (DNA): TGTGCCAGCAGCTTAGGGGGCCAGAGACCCAACACTGAAGCTTTCTTT. Its protein product is CASSLGGQRPNTEAFF.

The chain recombines TRBV7-9 with TRBJ2-1; 12 positions agree with TRBD2. Germline CDR1 reads SEHNR; CDR2 reads FQNEAQ (reference sequence). Germline trimming cut 7 bases from V and 1 base from J; bases unmatched to any gene: 2. CDR3 length: 15 amino acids. CDR3 in DNA: TGTGCCAGCAAGGGACTAGCGGGTTCCTACAATGAGCAGTTCTTC. Translation: CASKGLAGSYNEQFF.

This chain joins TRBV4-2 and TRBJ2-3, with 13 bases matching TRBD2. With V trimmed by 4 bases and J by 2 bases, 6 bases remained unmatched. Germline lookup yields CDR1 LGHNA and CDR2 YNFKEQ. CDR3 length: 17 residues. The CDR3, as DNA: TGTGCCAGCAGCCCCCCCGGACTAGCGGGAGTCACAGATACGCAGTATTTT. Residues: CASSPPGLAGVTDTQYF.

The V and J genes are TRBV5-1 and TRBJ2-5; perhaps TRBD1 as D (5 bases). The CDR3 totals 13 residues. The V gene's germline CDR1 is SGHRS and CDR2 YFSETQ. V was cut by 4 bases and J by 3 bases, with 10 bases left in between. CDR3 in DNA: TGCGCCAGCAGCCCATCAGGGAAAGAGACCCAGTACTTC. Translation: CASSPSGKETQYF.

The chain recombines TRBV3-1 (or the pseudogene TRBV3-2) with TRBJ2-1, with D hard to call. The CDR3 totals 14 residues. The V gene's germline CDR1 is LGHDT and CDR2 YNNKEL (reference sequence). The V end lost 6 bases, the J end lost 8 bases, and 17 bases lay between the germline ends. CDR3 nucleotide sequence: TGTGCCAGCAGTTCTGCACTCCCTGAAGATGAGCAGTTCTTC. Amino acids: CASSSALPEDEQFF.

V usage is TRBV25-1 and J usage is TRBJ2-3; TRBD2 is a possible D gene (6 bases). The CDR3 has 14 residues. V was shortened by 6 bases and J by 1 base, with 11 bases between the two germline ends. CDR1 is MGHDK, CDR2 SYGVNS, per germline. CDR3 DNA sequence: TGTGCCAGCAGCGCGGGGCTTCGCACAGATACGCAGTATTTT. This translates into CASSAGLRTDTQYF.

The J gene is TRBJ1-6, the V gene TRBV5-1; D is possibly TRBD1 (5 bases). The CDR3 is 17 residues long. Between the trimmed V and J ends, which lost 0 bases and 0 bases, there was a span of 10 bases. The germline CDR1 and CDR2 sequences are SGHRS and YFSETQ. Here the CDR3 reads CASSLADSSSYNSPLHF. CDR3 DNA: TGCGCCAGCAGCTTGGCCGACAGCAGCTCCTATAATTCACCCCTCCACTTT.

The rearrangement joins TRBV5-6 to TRBJ2-3; possibly TRBD2 for D (5 bases). The CDR3 is 18 residues long. V was shortened by 4 bases and J by 1 base, with 22 bases between the two germline ends. Germline loops: CDR1 SGHDT, CDR2 YYEEEE. The chain's CDR3 is CASSLAGRDTSRTDTQYF. CDR3 bases: TGTGCCAGCAGCCTTGCGGGTCGAGACACCTCTCGCACAGATACGCAGTATTTT.

This clone was detected many times. J is TRBJ1-4 and V is TRBV7-8, with unresolved D. The CDR3 extends over 13 amino acids. V shed 4 bases and J shed 4 bases, with 7 bases lying between them. CDR1 is SGHVS and CDR2 is FQNEAQ in the germline V gene. The CDR3 sequence is CASSSGFNEKLFF. In nucleotides, the CDR3 is TGTGCCAGCAGCTCGGGATTTAATGAAAAACTGTTTTTT.

This chain links TRBV6-5 with TRBJ1-1; TRBD1 agrees at 8 bases. The CDR3 runs to 16 residues. The V segment lost 3 bases and the J segment 6 bases; nucleotides outside the gene matches: 12. Germline CDR1 reads MNHEY; CDR2 reads SVGAGI. CDR3 residues: CASSYSLRQGSPEAFF. The CDR3 region has the DNA TGTGCCAGCAGTTATTCCCTCCGACAGGGGAGTCCTGAAGCTTTCTTT.

The chain employs TRBV7-9 and TRBJ1-1; no reliable D call. The CDR3 runs 17 residues. Germline V gene sequence: CDR1 SEHNR, CDR2 FQNEAQ (reference sequence). V lost 3 bases, J lost 1 base, and 18 bases lay in between. The CDR3 loop reads CASSLSRSNPGNTEAFF. DNA for the CDR3: TGTGCCAGCAGCTTGTCGAGATCGAACCCGGGGAACACTGAAGCTTTCTTT.

The chain carries TRBV6-5 and TRBJ1-2; 9 positions match TRBD1. The CDR3 covers 12 residues. The V gene end was trimmed by 6 bases and the J gene end by 4 bases; junction bases not matched to a gene: 0. The V gene's germline CDR1 is MNHEY and CDR2 SVGAGI. The CDR3 reads CASRTGGYGYTF. For the CDR3, the DNA is TGTGCCAGCAGGACAGGGGGCTATGGCTACACCTTC.

This clone was observed a few times. The chain combines TRBV7-9 with TRBJ2-1; a weak D match, TRBD2 (6 bases). V lost 1 base, J lost 4 bases, and 20 bases lay in between. The CDR3 spans 18 residues. Germline V gene lookup returns CDR1 SEHNR and CDR2 FQNEAQ (reference sequence). CDR3 sequence reads: CASSLVGSNWVRYNEQFF. The DNA for the CDR3 is TGTGCCAGCAGCTTAGTCGGGAGCAATTGGGTAAGATACAATGAGCAGTTCTTC.

The chain joins TRBV12-5 to TRBJ2-2, with 9 positions matching TRBD2. This CDR3 has 24 residues. Germline-derived CDR1 and CDR2 are LGHNT and FRNRAP. V was clipped by 3 bases and J by 3 bases; unmatched bases: 29. CDR3 residues: CASGFPADIRDSRAGGLDTGELFF. CDR3 nucleotide sequence: TGTGCTAGTGGTTTCCCGGCGGACATCCGGGATTCTCGAGCGGGAGGTTTGGACACCGGGGAGCTGTTTTTT.

This clone has only one observation. V is TRBV27 and J is TRBJ2-2; 8 nucleotides match TRBD1. Germline V gene data show CDR1 as MNHEY and CDR2 as SMNVEV (reference sequence). This CDR3 comprises 15 residues. V lost 4 bases to trimming and J lost 5 bases; unmatched junction nucleotides: 6. This CDR3 is CASSSGTGGTGELFF. In nucleotides, the CDR3 is TGTGCCAGCAGTTCCGGGACAGGAGGAACCGGGGAGCTGTTTTTT.

The chain is built from TRBV9 and TRBJ2-1; D remains ambiguous. The V end lost 1 base, the J end lost 6 bases, and 8 bases lay between the germline ends. Germline values: CDR1 SGDLS, CDR2 YYNGEE. The CDR3 is made up of 13 amino acids. CDR3 in amino acids: CASSVSELNEQFF. In DNA form, the CDR3 reads TGTGCCAGCAGCGTATCGGAGCTCAATGAGCAGTTCTTC.

This rearrangement joins TRBV28 to TRBJ1-5; 7 bases fit TRBD1. Germline CDR1 MDHEN, CDR2 SYDVKM. The J segment lost 5 bases and the V segment lost 6 bases, leaving 7 bases of the junction unmatched. This CDR3 is built from 14 residues. The CDR3 region has the DNA TGTGCCAGCAGCTATAGACAGGGCCATCAGCCCCAGCATTTT. Translating it yields CASSYRQGHQPQHF.

This clone was counted a few times. The CDR3 reads CASSPVVASTGELFF. The CDR3 nucleotides read TGTGCCAGCAGCCCCGTGGTAGCGAGCACCGGGGAGCTGTTTTTT. The chain links TRBV11-2 to TRBJ2-2; TRBD2 might be the D (5 bases). Between the trimmed V and J ends, which lost 5 bases and 4 bases, there was a span of 14 bases. CDR3 length equals 15 residues. Germline V CDR1 and CDR2: SGHAT, FQNNGV.

The chain couples TRBV6-4 to TRBJ2-3, with 7 nucleotides matching TRBD1. Trimming removed 8 bases from V and 5 bases from J; junction bases left unmatched: 10. The germline V gene has CDR1 MRHNA and CDR2 SNTAGT. CDR3 size: 14 residues. This CDR3 reads CASLATHRGDTQYF. The CDR3 DNA sequence: TGTGCCAGCCTGGCGACTCACAGGGGAGATACGCAGTATTTT.

The rearrangement uses TRBV14 and TRBJ2-1; 12 bases line up with TRBD2. Germline trimming cut 4 bases from V and 7 bases from J; bases unmatched to any gene: 5. Germline lookup yields CDR1 SGHDN and CDR2 FVKESK. CDR3 length equals 15 residues. The CDR3 sequence is CASSRRLAGVNEQFF. The CDR3 DNA reads as TGTGCCAGCAGCCGCCGACTAGCGGGAGTGAATGAGCAGTTCTTC. The full variable domain, its missing parts supplied by reference TRBV14 and TRBJ2-1, is EAGVTQFPSHSVIEKGQTVTLRCDPISGHDNLYWYRRVMGKEIKFLLHFVKESKQDESGMPNNRFLAERTGGTYSTLKVQPAELEDSGVYFCASSRRLAGVNEQFFGPGTRLTVL.